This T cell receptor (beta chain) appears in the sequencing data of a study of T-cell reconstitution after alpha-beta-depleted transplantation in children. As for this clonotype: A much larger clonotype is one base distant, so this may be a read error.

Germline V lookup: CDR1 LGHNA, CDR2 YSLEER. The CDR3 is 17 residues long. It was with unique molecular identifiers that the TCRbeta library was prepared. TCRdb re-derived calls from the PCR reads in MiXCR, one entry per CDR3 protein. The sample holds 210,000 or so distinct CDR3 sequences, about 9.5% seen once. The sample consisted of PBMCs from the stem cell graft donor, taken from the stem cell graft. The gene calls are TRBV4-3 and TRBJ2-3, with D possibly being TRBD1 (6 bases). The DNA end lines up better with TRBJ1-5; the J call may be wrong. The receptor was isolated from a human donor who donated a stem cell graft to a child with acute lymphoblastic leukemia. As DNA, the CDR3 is TGCGCCAGCAGCCAAGAATCGCGGGGGGCAATCACAGATACGCAGCATTTT. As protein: CASSQESRGAITDTQHF.